What follows are 20 T cell receptor beta chains derived from one specimen sequenced in a study of human T cells and chemical hapten exposure. Stated time point: pre-sensitization, week 0. Treatment here: therapeutic diphenylcyclopropenone sensitization with weekly scalp DPC. TCRdb fed the RACE reads into MiXCR, producing one record per CDR3 protein. Of under 400,000 distinct CDR3 sequences listed, roughly 5% are singletons. The sequenced sample was whole blood, obtained in connection with sensitization to the hapten diphenylcyclopropenone (DPC). These receptors were taken from a woman in her fifties or sixties with alopecia areata. Some clones in this sample may be carry-over from other donors' samples.

This clonotype was found a few times. The gene calls are TRBV2 and TRBJ1-1; the match to TRBD1 covers 7 bases. From germline, CDR1 is SNHLY and CDR2 FYNNEI. V shed 6 bases, J shed 4 bases, and the junction held 5 bases outside the gene matches. The length of the CDR3 is 13 residues. The CDR3 loop reads CASRYGTATEAFF. CDR3 DNA: TGTGCCAGCAGGTATGGGACAGCCACTGAAGCTTTCTTT.

This clonotype showed up many times. The chain couples TRBV28 to TRBJ2-1, with 10 positions matching TRBD2. Germline loops: CDR1 MDHEN, CDR2 SYDVKM. V dropped 1 base and J dropped 5; count of bases not matched to a gene: 8. This CDR3 comprises 17 residues. The CDR3 region is CASSLLELAGRHNEQFF. The CDR3 DNA follows: TGTGCCAGCAGTTTATTAGAACTAGCGGGAAGGCACAATGAGCAGTTCTTC.

CDR3 sequence: CASSSQGGEVNEQYF. CDR3 nucleotide sequence: TGTGCCAGCAGTTCCCAAGGGGGCGAGGTGAACGAGCAGTACTTC. The chain is built from TRBV2 and TRBJ2-7; 7 nucleotides agree with TRBD1. J gave up 5 bases and V 5 bases, and 12 bases lay outside the gene matches. The length of the CDR3 is 15 residues. Germline values: CDR1 SNHLY, CDR2 FYNNEI.

This clonotype was recorded at least ten times. This rearrangement joins TRBV2 to TRBJ1-1; TRBD1 might be the D (6 bases). CDR1 and CDR2 (germline): SNHLY, FYNNEI. Trimming took 7 bases from V and 7 from J, leaving 10 bases between them. The CDR3 length is 11 residues. The CDR3 coding sequence is TGTGCCAGCAACAGGGCAGATGAAGCTTTCTTT. Protein: CASNRADEAFF.

This clonotype was observed a handful of times. This chain joins TRBV4-2 and TRBJ1-6, with D unresolved. The CDR3 sequence is 20 residues long. Germline V lookup: CDR1 LGHNA, CDR2 YNFKEQ. V was trimmed by 3 bases and J by 2 bases, leaving 23 bases between them. The CDR3 loop reads CASSQLRSDALKAYNSPLHF. The CDR3 DNA reads TGTGCCAGCAGCCAGCTCCGGTCGGACGCACTTAAAGCCTATAATTCACCCCTCCACTTT.

Many counts were recorded for this clonotype. As DNA, the CDR3 is TGCGCCAGCAGCCAAGATGTGGCAGGGCAGGAGCAGTTCTTC. This encodes CASSQDVAGQEQFF. The chain is built from TRBV4-1 and TRBJ2-1; possible D gene TRBD1, 5 bases. Germline CDR1 is MGHRA and CDR2 is YSYEKL. The CDR3 spans 14 residues. Deletions cut 0 bases from V and 10 bases from J, with 13 bases between.

This clonotype was seen ten or more times. This chain joins TRBV5-1 and TRBJ1-6; 8 bases map to TRBD1. Losses at the gene ends were 1 base for V and 6 bases for J; bases not matched to a gene: 3. Germline V gene lookup returns CDR1 SGHRS and CDR2 YFSETQ. This CDR3 contains 15 residues. The CDR3: CASSLPGQGNSPLHF. In DNA, the CDR3 is TGCGCCAGCAGCTTGCCCGGACAGGGTAATTCACCCCTCCACTTT. Using reference TRBV5-1 and TRBJ1-6 for the parts outside the CDR3, the full variable domain is KAGVTQTPRYLIKTRGQQVTLSCSPISGHRSVSWYQQTPGQGLQFLFEYFSETQRNKGNFPGRFSGRQFSNSRSEMNVSTLELGDSALYLCASSLPGQGNSPLHFGNGTRLTVT.

This clonotype was observed many times. This chain connects TRBV29-1 to TRBJ1-1; 8 bases map to TRBD1. Germline V gene data show CDR1 as SQVTM and CDR2 as ANQGSEA. The CDR3 length is 13 residues. Losses at the gene ends were 7 bases for V and 5 bases for J; bases not matched to a gene: 9. CDR3 in DNA: TGCAGCGGGGCGGACAGGGCTGAGACTGAAGCTTTCTTT. It translates to CSGADRAETEAFF. The variable domain in full, completed from reference TRBV29-1 and TRBJ1-1, reads SAVISQKPSRDICQRGTSLTIQCQVDSQVTMMFWYRQQPGQSLTLIATANQGSEATYESGFVIDKFPISRPNLTFSTLTVSNMSPEDSSIYLCSGADRAETEAFFGQGTRLTVV.

This clonotype was found many times. The chain has TRBV7-8 and TRBJ2-7, with D unclear. Germline V CDR1 and CDR2: SGHVS, FQNEAQ. The CDR3 has 15 amino acids. Trimming stripped 2 bases from V and 6 bases from J, with 17 bases between. CDR3 in DNA: TGTGCCAGCAGCTTATCCTCTTTCACCGTTGGCGAGCAGTACTTC. Translated, it gives CASSLSSFTVGEQYF.

There are many counts of this clonotype. The rearrangement joins TRBV6-6 to TRBJ1-3; 9 nucleotides align to TRBD1. The junction had 9 bases not matched to a gene; V was cut back by 5 bases and J by 7 bases. Germline values: CDR1 MNHNY, CDR2 SVGAGI (reference sequence). CDR3 length: 15 amino acids. The DNA for the CDR3 is TGTGCCAGCAGTATGAACAGGGGGACAGGGAACACCATATATTTT. Amino acid sequence: CASSMNRGTGNTIYF.

This clonotype appeared a few times. The chain uses TRBV20-1 and TRBJ1-2; D might be TRBD1 (5 bases). The germline V gene has CDR1 DFQATT and CDR2 SNEGSKA (reference sequence). The length of the CDR3 is 15 residues. Trimming removed 1 base from V and 0 bases from J, with 12 bases in between. The CDR3, as DNA: TGCAGTGCTAGAGGAAGGGGAGGCTCTAACTATGGCTACACCTTC. Encoded protein: CSARGRGGSNYGYTF.

This clonotype was seen ten or more times. The rearrangement links TRBV10-3 to TRBJ2-1, with TRBD2 matching over 9 bases. The CDR3 is 16 residues long. Trimming cost V 4 bases and J 1 base; bases outside gene matches: 5. CDR1 ENHRY and CDR2 SYGVKD come from the germline V gene. The CDR3 DNA reads as TGTGCCATCAGTGGGGGAGCGGGGGGTTCCTACAATGAGCAGTTCTTC. It codes for CAISGGAGGSYNEQFF.

In regard to this clonotype: A much bigger clone sits one base away, suggesting this may be a read error. The CDR3 loop reads CASSSRGFSGNTIYF. In DNA form, the CDR3 reads TGTGCCAGCAGTAGTCGGGGGTTCTCTGGAAACACCATATATTTT. The chain is built from TRBV6-5 and TRBJ1-3; the D gene is possibly TRBD1 (5 bases). CDR1 is MNHEY, CDR2 SVGAGI, per germline. The CDR3 contains 15 residues. The germline V and J ends were trimmed by 5 bases and 0 bases, with 11 bases remaining between them.

This clonotype has just one count. The chain employs TRBV27 and TRBJ1-1; a weak D match, TRBD1 (6 bases). CDR1 MNHEY and CDR2 SMNVEV come from the germline V gene (reference sequence). V was shortened by 3 bases and J by 7 bases, with 15 bases between the two germline ends. The CDR3 consists of 14 residues. The CDR3 sequence: CASSFTHRVDEAFF. CDR3 coding DNA: TGTGCCAGCAGTTTTACCCACAGGGTCGATGAAGCTTTCTTT.

The genes are TRBV3-1 and TRBJ2-7; no clear D gene. V was clipped by 0 bases and J by 9 bases, with 15 bases between them. Germline assignment: CDR1 LGHDT and CDR2 YNNKEL (reference sequence). The length of the CDR3 is 14 residues. In DNA form, the CDR3 reads TGTGCCAGCAGCCAAGATCCCCGCCCCCTGAGGCAGTACTTC. Translated, it gives CASSQDPRPLRQYF.

This chain links TRBV5-5 with TRBJ1-1; D call uncertain. The length of the CDR3 is 11 residues. Per the germline V gene, CDR1 is SGHKS and CDR2 is YYEKEE (reference sequence). Trimming left V 4 bases short and J 12 bases short, with 13 bases between. The CDR3 DNA reads as TGTGCCAGCAGCCTAATTCAACCCCCTTTCTTT. It yields the protein CASSLIQPPFF.

The chain couples TRBV27 to TRBJ1-1; perhaps TRBD1 as D (5 bases). The CDR3 is 14 amino acids. The ends were cut back, 4 bases at V and 4 bases at J, with 13 bases in the middle. Germline CDR1 and CDR2: MNHEY and SMNVEV (reference sequence). As DNA, the CDR3 is TGTGCCAGCAGTTCCCGACGGGGCGGCACTGAAGCTTTCTTT. It codes for CASSSRRGGTEAFF.

This clonotype has only a few counts. The V call is TRBV6-2 or TRBV6-3, the J call TRBJ1-1; D is unresolved. The V and J ends lost 8 bases and 3 bases respectively, with 22 bases between them. The CDR3 contains 16 residues. CDR1 is MNHEY and CDR2 is SVGEGT in the germline V gene. The CDR3 is CASLRFRRLVDTEAFF. The CDR3, as DNA: TGTGCCAGCTTACGTTTCCGACGGCTGGTCGACACTGAAGCTTTCTTT.

This clonotype was counted many times. This rearrangement joins TRBV20-1 to TRBJ2-7; no clear D gene. This CDR3 spans 18 amino acids. The germline gives CDR1 DFQATT, CDR2 SNEGSKA (reference sequence). V was pared by 6 bases and J by 2 bases, with 29 bases between. The CDR3 reads CSALPLNSILGLAYEQYF. Here the CDR3 DNA reads TGCAGTGCCCTCCCACTAAATAGTATCCTAGGTCTGGCCTACGAGCAGTACTTC.

This clonotype was seen more than once but under ten times. V is TRBV29-1 and J is TRBJ2-1; 8 nucleotides agree with TRBD2. From germline, CDR1 is SQVTM and CDR2 ANQGSEA. The CDR3 totals 15 residues. With 1 base clipped from V and 3 bases from J, the junction kept 5 bases outside the gene matches. As DNA, the CDR3 is TGCAGCGTTGAAGGGGTAGCGGGGCACTACAATGAGCAGTTCTTC. This sequence encodes CSVEGVAGHYNEQFF.